This entry features one TCR beta chain sequence. The target antigen is unknown. These data come from a study of cytomegalovirus exposure and HLA in healthy donors. CDR1 and CDR2 from the germline V gene are MNHEY and SMNVEV (reference sequence). V shed 5 bases, J shed 7 bases, and the junction held 13 bases outside the gene matches. This CDR3 comprises 15 residues. A multiplex PCR was run with 60 Vbeta primers and 13 Jbeta primers. The table came from immunoSEQ multiplex PCR; TCRdb's copy has only in-frame clones and leaves some out. The sample has approximately 140,000 clones; roughly 80% are singletons. Findings and caveats of the study: Owing to their indistinguishability, certain V segments, notably TRBV6-2 and TRBV6-3, were excluded. A link between a missense DCLRE1C variant and TCR beta V- and J-gene trimming emerged from a later analysis. Highly shared variants forming one cluster were likely a sequencing artifact.

The V gene is TRBV27, the J gene TRBJ1-2; 7 bases line up with TRBD1. The sequencing sample was made of PBMCs. The source of this sequence is a man in his forties in good health and CMV-seropositive. The CDR3, as DNA: TGTGCCAGCAGTCTAGACAGGGCCTATGTAGGTGGCTACACCTTC. Residues: CASSLDRAYVGGYTF.